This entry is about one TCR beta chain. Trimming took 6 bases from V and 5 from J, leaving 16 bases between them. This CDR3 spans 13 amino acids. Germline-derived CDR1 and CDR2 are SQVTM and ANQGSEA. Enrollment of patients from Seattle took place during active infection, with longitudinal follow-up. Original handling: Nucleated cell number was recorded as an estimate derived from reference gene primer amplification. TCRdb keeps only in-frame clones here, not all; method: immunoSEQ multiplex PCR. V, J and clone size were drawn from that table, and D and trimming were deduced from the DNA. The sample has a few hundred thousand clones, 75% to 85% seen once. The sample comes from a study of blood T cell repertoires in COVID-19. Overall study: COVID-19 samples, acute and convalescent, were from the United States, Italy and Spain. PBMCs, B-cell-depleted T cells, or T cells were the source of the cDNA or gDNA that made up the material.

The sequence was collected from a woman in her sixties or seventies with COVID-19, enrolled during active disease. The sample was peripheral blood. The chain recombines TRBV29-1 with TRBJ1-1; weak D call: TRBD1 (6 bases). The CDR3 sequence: CSVSGHEKTEAFF. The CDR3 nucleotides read TGCAGCGTGTCGGGACACGAAAAGACTGAAGCTTTCTTT.